Each of the 13 T cell receptor beta chains below was sequenced from the same sample in a study of shared clonotypes between healthy human individuals. Profiling relied on immunoSEQ multiplex PCR, and the TCRdb table lists in-frame clones only, not all of them. The sample shows around 700,000 clones, about 92% of them seen only once. The naive CD8 population came from CD45RO-negative cells selected for CCR7, without terminally differentiated effector memory CD45RA+ cells. Sequenced material: naive CD8+ T cells sorted from blood. The receptors originated from a man aged 25 to 40 in good health.

This clone has only a few counts. The same CDR3 is also encoded by other DNA sequences in this sample. The chain is built from TRBV28 and TRBJ2-7; D uncertain. The CDR3 contains 11 residues. V was clipped by 5 bases and J by 4 bases, with 6 bases between them. Germline V gives CDR1 MDHEN, CDR2 SYDVKM. The CDR3 loop is CASSTLYEQYF. The CDR3 DNA reads as TGTGCCAGCAGTACCTTGTACGAGCAGTACTTC.

The V call is TRBV6-1, the J call TRBJ2-1, with D perhaps matching TRBD1 (5 bases). This CDR3 has 14 residues. The V end was cut by 3 bases, the J end by 15 bases, with 21 bases between. The germline V gene encodes CDR1 MNHNS and CDR2 SASEGT. The CDR3 DNA reads TGTGCCAGCAGTGATAGGGGAATTACCCACAGTCTGTTCTTC. Amino acids: CASSDRGITHSLFF.

CDR3 sequence: CAWSVQIVGRLWYEQYF. DNA of the CDR3: TGTGCCTGGAGTGTACAAATCGTGGGGCGATTATGGTACGAGCAGTACTTC. The chain uses TRBV30 and TRBJ2-7; a weak D match, TRBD1 (5 bases). Germline V lookup: CDR1 GTSNPN, CDR2 SVGIG (reference sequence). This CDR3 comprises 17 residues. The V and J ends lost 0 bases and 4 bases respectively, with 22 bases between them.

V gene TRBV4-1 combines with J gene TRBJ1-2, with D unresolved. The CDR3 is 13 residues long. Trimming left V 0 bases short and J 8 bases short, with 10 bases between. CDR1 is MGHRA and CDR2 is YSYEKL in the germline V gene. CDR3 loop: CASSQEPRAGYTF. DNA of the CDR3: TGCGCCAGCAGCCAAGAACCCCGGGCGGGCTACACCTTC.

The chain combines TRBV7-9 with TRBJ1-3, with TRBD1 as a possible D gene (6 bases). This CDR3 is built from 14 residues. CDR1 and CDR2 (germline): SEHNR, FQNEAQ (reference sequence). V was pared by 5 bases and J by 4 bases, with 12 bases between. CDR3 region: CASSPPGQGNTIYF. As DNA, the CDR3 is TGTGCCAGCAGCCCCCCAGGACAGGGAAACACCATATATTTT.

This rearrangement joins TRBV11-2 to TRBJ2-3; D is possibly TRBD1 or TRBD2 (6 bases each). The germline gives CDR1 SGHAT, CDR2 FQNNGV. CDR3 length: 14 amino acids. V was trimmed by 2 bases and J by 5 bases, leaving 11 bases between them. Here the CDR3 DNA reads TGTGCCAGCAGCTTAAAGGGGGGACAAGATACGCAGTATTTT. Amino acid sequence: CASSLKGGQDTQYF.

The table lists this clone with a count of one. The chain couples TRBV4-1 to TRBJ1-1; 8 bases map to TRBD1. This CDR3 has 16 residues. Germline lookup yields CDR1 MGHRA and CDR2 YSYEKL. V lost 2 bases, J lost 0 bases, and 5 bases stayed unmatched. CDR3 sequence reads: CASSQPRQGMNTEAFF. The CDR3 nucleotides are TGCGCCAGCAGCCAACCAAGACAGGGGATGAACACTGAAGCTTTCTTT.

The V and J genes are TRBV7-8 and TRBJ1-5; D may be TRBD1 (5 bases). Germline CDR1 is SGHVS and CDR2 is FQNEAQ. Trimming pared 0 bases from V and 2 bases from J, leaving 8 bases between. This CDR3 is 15 amino acids long. Written as DNA, the CDR3 is TGTGCCAGCAGCTTAGCGGTGGGGGGCAATCAGCCCCAGCATTTT. Protein: CASSLAVGGNQPQHF.

The rearrangement uses TRBV19 and TRBJ2-5; 11 bases line up with TRBD1. The CDR3 extends over 15 amino acids. From germline, CDR1 is LNHDA and CDR2 SQIVND (reference sequence). The V and J ends lost 6 bases and 5 bases, in that order; junction bases with no gene match: 8. The chain's CDR3 is CASSRTGGLEETQYF. The CDR3 coding sequence is TGTGCCAGTAGCCGGACAGGGGGCTTGGAGGAGACCCAGTACTTC.

Of note for this clone: Other DNA sequences of this sample code for an identical CDR3. The chain joins TRBV9 to TRBJ2-3; 7 bases agree with TRBD2. CDR3 length: 15 residues. Losses at the gene ends were 2 bases for V and 0 bases for J; bases not matched to a gene: 3. Germline-derived CDR1 and CDR2 are SGDLS and YYNGEE. This CDR3 is CASSVGGVSTDTQYF. As DNA, the CDR3 is TGTGCCAGCAGCGTGGGAGGGGTTAGCACAGATACGCAGTATTTT. The full variable domain, with the rest looked up from reference TRBV9 and TRBJ2-3, is DSGVTQTPKHLITATGQRVTLRCSPRSGDLSVYWYQQSLDQGLQFLIQYYNGEERAKGNILERFSAQQFPDLHSELNLSSLELGDSALYFCASSVGGVSTDTQYFGPGTRLTVL.

A few counts support this clone. The chain employs TRBV7-9 and TRBJ2-7; D could derive from TRBD1 or TRBD2 (6 bases each). CDR1 and CDR2 (germline): SEHNR, FQNEAQ (reference sequence). V was pared by 8 bases and J by 2 bases, with 19 bases between. The CDR3 spans 15 residues. CDR3 in amino acids: CASGAGGLGTYEQYF. DNA for the CDR3: TGTGCCAGCGGGGCTGGGGGGCTGGGTACCTACGAGCAGTACTTC.

This chain links TRBV6-1 with TRBJ2-5, with no clear D. The CDR3 sequence is 13 residues long. Trimming took 5 bases from V and 4 from J, leaving 11 bases between them. Looked up from germline, CDR1 is MNHNS and CDR2 is SASEGT. CDR3 loop: CASSSPERETQYF. As DNA, the CDR3 is TGTGCCAGCAGTTCCCCTGAGCGAGAGACCCAGTACTTC.

The chain carries TRBV5-1 and TRBJ2-7; 11 bases match TRBD2. The length of the CDR3 is 17 residues. The V gene end was trimmed by 3 bases and the J gene end by 3 bases; junction bases not matched to a gene: 11. The germline V gene encodes CDR1 SGHRS and CDR2 YFSETQ. CDR3 region: CASSSILAGEVGYEQYF. The CDR3 region has the DNA TGCGCCAGCAGCTCAATACTAGCGGGAGAAGTTGGCTACGAGCAGTACTTC.